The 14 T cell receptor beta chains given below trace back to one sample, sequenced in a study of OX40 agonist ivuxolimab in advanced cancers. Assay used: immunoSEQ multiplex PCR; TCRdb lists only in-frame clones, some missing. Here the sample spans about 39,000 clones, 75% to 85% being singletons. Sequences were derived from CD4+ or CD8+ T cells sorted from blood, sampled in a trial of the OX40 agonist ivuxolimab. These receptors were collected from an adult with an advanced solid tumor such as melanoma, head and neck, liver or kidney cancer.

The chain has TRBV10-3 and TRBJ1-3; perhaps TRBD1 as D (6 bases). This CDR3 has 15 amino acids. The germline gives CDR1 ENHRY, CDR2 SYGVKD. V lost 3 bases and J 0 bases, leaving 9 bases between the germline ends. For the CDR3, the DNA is TGTGCCATCAGTGAAGTGGACAGCTCTGGAAACACCATATATTTT. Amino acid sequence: CAISEVDSSGNTIYF.

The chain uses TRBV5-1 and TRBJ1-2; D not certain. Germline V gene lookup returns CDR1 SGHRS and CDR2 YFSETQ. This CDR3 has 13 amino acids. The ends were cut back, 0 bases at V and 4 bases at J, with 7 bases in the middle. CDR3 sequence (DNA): TGCGCCAGCAGCTTGGAGCAGGCCTATGGCTACACCTTC. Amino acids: CASSLEQAYGYTF.

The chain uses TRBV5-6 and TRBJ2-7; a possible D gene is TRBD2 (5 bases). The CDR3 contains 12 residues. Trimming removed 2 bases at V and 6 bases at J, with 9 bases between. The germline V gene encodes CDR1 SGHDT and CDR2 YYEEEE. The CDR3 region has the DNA TGTGCCAGCAGCTTCTCCCGGGGCGAGCAGTACGTC. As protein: CASSFSRGEQYV.

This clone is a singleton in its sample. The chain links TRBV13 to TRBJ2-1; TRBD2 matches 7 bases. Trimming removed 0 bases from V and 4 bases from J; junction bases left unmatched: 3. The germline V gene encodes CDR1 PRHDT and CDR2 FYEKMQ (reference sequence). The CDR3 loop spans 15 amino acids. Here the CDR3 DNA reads TGTGCCAGCAGCTTAGGGACTAGCTCTTACAATGAGCAGTTCTTC. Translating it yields CASSLGTSSYNEQFF.

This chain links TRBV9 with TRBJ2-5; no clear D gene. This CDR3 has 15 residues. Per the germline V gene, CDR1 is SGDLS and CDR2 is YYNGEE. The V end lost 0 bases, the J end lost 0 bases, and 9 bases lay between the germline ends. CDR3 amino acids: CASSVGAINQETQYF. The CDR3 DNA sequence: TGTGCCAGCAGCGTAGGGGCCATTAACCAAGAGACCCAGTACTTC.

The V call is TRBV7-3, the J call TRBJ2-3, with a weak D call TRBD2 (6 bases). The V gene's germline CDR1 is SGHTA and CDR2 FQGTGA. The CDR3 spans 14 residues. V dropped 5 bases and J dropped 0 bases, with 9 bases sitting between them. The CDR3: CASSESGSTDTQYF. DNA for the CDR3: TGTGCCAGCAGCGAAAGCGGGAGCACAGATACGCAGTATTTT.

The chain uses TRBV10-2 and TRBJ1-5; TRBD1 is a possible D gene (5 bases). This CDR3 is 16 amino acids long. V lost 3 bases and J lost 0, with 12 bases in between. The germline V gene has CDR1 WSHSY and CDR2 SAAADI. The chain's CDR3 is CASSDRASHSNQPQHF. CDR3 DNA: TGCGCCAGCAGTGACAGGGCTAGCCATAGCAATCAGCCCCAGCATTTT.

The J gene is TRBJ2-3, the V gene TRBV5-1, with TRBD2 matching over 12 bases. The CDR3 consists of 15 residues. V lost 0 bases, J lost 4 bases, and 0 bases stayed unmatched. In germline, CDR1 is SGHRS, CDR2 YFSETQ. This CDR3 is CASSLGLAGADTQYF. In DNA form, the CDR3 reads TGCGCCAGCAGCTTGGGACTAGCGGGAGCAGATACGCAGTATTTT.

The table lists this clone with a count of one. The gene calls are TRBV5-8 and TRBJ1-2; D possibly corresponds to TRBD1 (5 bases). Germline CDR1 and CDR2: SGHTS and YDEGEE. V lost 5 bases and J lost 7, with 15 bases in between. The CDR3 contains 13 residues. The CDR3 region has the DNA TGTGCCAGCAGACTGGGACGAAAGGGTGGCTACACCTTC. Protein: CASRLGRKGGYTF.

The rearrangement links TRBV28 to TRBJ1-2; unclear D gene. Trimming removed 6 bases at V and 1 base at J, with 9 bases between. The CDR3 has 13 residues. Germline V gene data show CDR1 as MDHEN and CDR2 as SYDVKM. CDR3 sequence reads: CASRTTNNYGYTF. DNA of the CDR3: TGTGCCAGCAGGACGACAAATAACTATGGCTACACCTTC.

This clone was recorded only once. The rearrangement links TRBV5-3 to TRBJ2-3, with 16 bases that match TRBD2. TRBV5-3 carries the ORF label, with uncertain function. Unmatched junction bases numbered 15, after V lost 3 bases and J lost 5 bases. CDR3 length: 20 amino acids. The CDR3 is CARSSTAGTSGRVGIDTQYF. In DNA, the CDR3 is TGTGCCAGAAGCTCAACCGCTGGGACTAGCGGGAGGGTGGGGATAGATACGCAGTATTTT.

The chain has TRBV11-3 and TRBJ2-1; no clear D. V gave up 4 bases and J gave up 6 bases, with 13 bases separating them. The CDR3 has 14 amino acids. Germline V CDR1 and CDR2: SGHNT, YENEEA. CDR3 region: CASSSGPPVNEQFF. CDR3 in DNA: TGTGCCAGCAGCTCCGGGCCCCCGGTCAATGAGCAGTTCTTC.

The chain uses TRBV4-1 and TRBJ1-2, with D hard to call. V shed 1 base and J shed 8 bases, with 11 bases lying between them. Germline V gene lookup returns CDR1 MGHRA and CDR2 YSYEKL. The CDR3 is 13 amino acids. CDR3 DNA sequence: TGCGCCAGCAGCCAAGTCTTGGCTAGGGGCTACACCTTC. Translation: CASSQVLARGYTF.

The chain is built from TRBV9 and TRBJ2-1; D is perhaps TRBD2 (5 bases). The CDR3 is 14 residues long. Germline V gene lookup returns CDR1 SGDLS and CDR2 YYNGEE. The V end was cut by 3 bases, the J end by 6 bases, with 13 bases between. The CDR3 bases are TGTGCCAGCAGCGCCCGCTGGAGGTCCAATGAGCAGTTCTTC. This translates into CASSARWRSNEQFF.